Included here is one T cell receptor beta chain sequence, with context. The data belong to a study of blood T cell repertoires in COVID-19. The CDR3 extends over 17 amino acids. Trimming cost V 0 bases and J 7 bases, with 16 bases left between them. CDR1 LGHNA and CDR2 YSLEER come from the germline V gene. Assay: immunoSEQ multiplex PCR; the TCRdb copy retains only in-frame clones and omits some. The sample includes 350,000 to 400,000 clones, about 90% seen only once; the top ten take 3%. The origin of this receptor is a woman aged 25-40 years with COVID-19, enrolled during active disease. Specimen: peripheral blood. This chain connects TRBV4-3 to TRBJ1-6, with D tentatively TRBD1 (5 bases). The CDR3 region has the DNA TGCGCCAGCAGCCAAGATGTACAGGAGGGCGGGAATTCACCCCTCCACTTT. Translated, it gives CASSQDVQEGGNSPLHF.